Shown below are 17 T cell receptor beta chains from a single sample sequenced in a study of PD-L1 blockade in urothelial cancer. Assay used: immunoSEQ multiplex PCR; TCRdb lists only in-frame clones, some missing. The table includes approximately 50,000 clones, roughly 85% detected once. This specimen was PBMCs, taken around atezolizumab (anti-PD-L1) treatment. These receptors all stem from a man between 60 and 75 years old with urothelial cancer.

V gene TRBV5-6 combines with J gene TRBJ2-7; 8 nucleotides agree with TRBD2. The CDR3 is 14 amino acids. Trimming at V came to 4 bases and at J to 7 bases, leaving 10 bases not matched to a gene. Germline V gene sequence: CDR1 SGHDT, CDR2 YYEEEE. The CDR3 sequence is CASSPGLASGEQYF. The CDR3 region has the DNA TGTGCCAGCAGCCCAGGACTAGCCTCCGGGGAGCAGTACTTC.

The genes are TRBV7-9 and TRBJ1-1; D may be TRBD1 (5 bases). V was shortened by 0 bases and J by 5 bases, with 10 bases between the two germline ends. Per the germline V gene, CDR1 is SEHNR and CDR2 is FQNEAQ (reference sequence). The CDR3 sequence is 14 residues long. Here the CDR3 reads CASSLALQETEAFF. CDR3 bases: TGTGCCAGCAGCTTAGCGTTACAGGAAACTGAAGCTTTCTTT.

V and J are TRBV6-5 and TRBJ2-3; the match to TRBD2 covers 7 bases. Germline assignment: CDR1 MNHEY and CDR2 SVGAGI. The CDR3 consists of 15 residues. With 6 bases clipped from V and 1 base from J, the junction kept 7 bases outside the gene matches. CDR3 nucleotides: TGTGCCAGCAGCTTAAGCGGGGCACGCACAGATACGCAGTATTTT. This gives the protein CASSLSGARTDTQYF.

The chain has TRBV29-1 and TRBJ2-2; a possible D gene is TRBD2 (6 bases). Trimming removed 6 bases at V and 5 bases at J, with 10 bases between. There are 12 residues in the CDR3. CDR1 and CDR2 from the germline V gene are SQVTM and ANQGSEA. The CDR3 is CSVPGTTGELFF. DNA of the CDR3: TGCAGCGTACCCGGGACTACCGGGGAGCTGTTTTTT.

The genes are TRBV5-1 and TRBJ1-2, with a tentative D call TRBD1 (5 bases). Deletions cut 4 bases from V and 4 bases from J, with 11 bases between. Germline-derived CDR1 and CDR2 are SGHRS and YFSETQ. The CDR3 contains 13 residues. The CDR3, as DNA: TGCGCCAGCAGCGATTACGACAGCTATGGCTACACCTTC. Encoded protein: CASSDYDSYGYTF.

The CDR3: CASSPPSLANNNEQFF. CDR3 sequence (DNA): TGTGCCAGCTCACCACCGAGCCTAGCGAATAACAATGAGCAGTTCTTC. This chain connects TRBV18 to TRBJ2-1; weak D call: TRBD2 (6 bases). CDR1 is KGHSH, CDR2 LQKENI, per germline. V dropped 0 bases and J dropped 5 bases, with 14 bases sitting between them. The CDR3 consists of 16 residues.

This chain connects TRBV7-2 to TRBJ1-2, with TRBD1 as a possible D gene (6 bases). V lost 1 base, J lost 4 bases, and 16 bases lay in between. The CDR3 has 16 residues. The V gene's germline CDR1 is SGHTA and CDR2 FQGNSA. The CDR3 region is CASSLELGARGYGYTF. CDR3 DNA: TGTGCCAGCAGCTTAGAATTGGGGGCGCGCGGCTATGGCTACACCTTC.

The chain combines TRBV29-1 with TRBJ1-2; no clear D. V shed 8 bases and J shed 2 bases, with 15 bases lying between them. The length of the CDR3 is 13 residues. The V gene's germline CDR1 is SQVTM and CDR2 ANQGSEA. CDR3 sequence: CSLFLAENYGYTF. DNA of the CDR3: TGCAGCCTCTTTCTGGCAGAAAACTATGGCTACACCTTC.

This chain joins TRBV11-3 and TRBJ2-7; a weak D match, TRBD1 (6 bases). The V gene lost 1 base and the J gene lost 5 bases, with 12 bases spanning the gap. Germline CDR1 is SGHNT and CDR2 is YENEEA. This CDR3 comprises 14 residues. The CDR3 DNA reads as TGTGCCAGCAGCTTAGGGCAGGGGAAGAACGAGCAGTACTTC. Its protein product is CASSLGQGKNEQYF.

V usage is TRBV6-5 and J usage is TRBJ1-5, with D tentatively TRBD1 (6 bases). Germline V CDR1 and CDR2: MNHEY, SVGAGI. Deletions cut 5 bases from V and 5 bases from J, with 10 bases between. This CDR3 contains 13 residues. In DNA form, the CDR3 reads TGTGCCAGCAGTAGGGGGAGGGATCAGCCCCAGCATTTT. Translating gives CASSRGRDQPQHF.

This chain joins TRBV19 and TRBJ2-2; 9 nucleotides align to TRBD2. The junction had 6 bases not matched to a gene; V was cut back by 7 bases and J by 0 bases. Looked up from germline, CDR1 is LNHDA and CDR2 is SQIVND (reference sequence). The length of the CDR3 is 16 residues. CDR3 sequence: CASKEAGGTNTGELFF. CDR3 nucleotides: TGTGCCAGTAAGGAGGCGGGGGGGACGAACACCGGGGAGCTGTTTTTT.

The CDR3 is CASNTQGLSGNTIYF. DNA of the CDR3: TGTGCCAGCAACACCCAGGGGCTCTCTGGAAACACCATATATTTT. This chain joins TRBV2 and TRBJ1-3, with D maybe TRBD1 (6 bases). The CDR3 is made up of 15 amino acids. Germline CDR1 and CDR2: SNHLY and FYNNEI. V was pared by 7 bases and J by 0 bases, with 13 bases between.

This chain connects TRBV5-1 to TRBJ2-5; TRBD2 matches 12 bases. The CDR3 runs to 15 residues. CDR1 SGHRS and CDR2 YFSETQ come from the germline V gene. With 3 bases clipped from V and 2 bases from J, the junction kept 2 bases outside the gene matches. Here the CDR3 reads CASSWTSGAQETQYF. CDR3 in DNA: TGCGCCAGCAGCTGGACTAGCGGGGCTCAAGAGACCCAGTACTTC.

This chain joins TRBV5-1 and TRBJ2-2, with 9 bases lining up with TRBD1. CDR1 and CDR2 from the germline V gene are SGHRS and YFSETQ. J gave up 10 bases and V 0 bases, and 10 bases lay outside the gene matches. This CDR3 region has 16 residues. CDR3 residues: CASSLEIAGQGVELFF. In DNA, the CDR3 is TGCGCCAGCAGCTTGGAGATTGCGGGACAGGGAGTGGAGCTGTTTTTT.

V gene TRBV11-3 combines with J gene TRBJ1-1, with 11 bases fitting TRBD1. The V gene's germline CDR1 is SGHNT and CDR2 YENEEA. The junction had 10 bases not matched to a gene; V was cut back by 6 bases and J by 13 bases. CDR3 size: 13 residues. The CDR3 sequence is CASSLDRGPQGFF. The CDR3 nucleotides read TGTGCCAGCAGTTTGGACAGGGGGCCGCAGGGTTTCTTT. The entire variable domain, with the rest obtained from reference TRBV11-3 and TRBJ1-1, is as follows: EAGVVQSPRYKIIEKKQPVAFWCNPISGHNTLYWYLQNLGQGPELLIRYENEEAVDDSQLPKDRFSAERLKGVDSTLKIQPAELGDSAVYLCASSLDRGPQGFFGQGTRLTVV.

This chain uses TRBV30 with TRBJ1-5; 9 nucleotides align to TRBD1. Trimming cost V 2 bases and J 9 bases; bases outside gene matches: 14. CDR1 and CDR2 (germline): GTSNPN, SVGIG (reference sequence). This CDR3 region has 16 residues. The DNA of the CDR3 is TGTGCCTGGAGTCGCCGGAACAGGGGGCATATGCGGCCCCAGCATTTT. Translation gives CAWSRRNRGHMRPQHF.

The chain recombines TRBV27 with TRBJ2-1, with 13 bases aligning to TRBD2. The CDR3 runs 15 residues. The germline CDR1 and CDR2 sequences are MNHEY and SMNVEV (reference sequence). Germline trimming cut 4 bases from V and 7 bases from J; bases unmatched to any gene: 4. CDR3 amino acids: CASSSTSGGRNEQFF. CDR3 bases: TGTGCCAGCAGTTCGACTAGCGGGGGGAGGAATGAGCAGTTCTTC.